This T cell receptor (beta chain) was found in a study of T cell responses to AZD1222 COVID-19 vaccine listed by TCRdb under 2021. About the study as a whole: AZD1222 recipients whose second dose came at about 4 weeks and those whose second dose came at about 12 weeks were combined into one group, since spike-specific TCR depth and breadth did not differ between the two schedules. Enrollment into the trials was organized by age into subgroups of 18-55, 56-69 and 70-plus years, and those subgroups contained roughly 140, 27 and 60 TCR-sequenced participants, respectively. TCR sequencing was performed for roughly 250 trial participants, of whom 200 to 210 were given two doses of AZD1222 and about 25 were given two doses of MenACWY control vaccine.

The CDR3 regions of human TCRbeta chains were subjected to immunosequencing. The source study handled its data this way. TCRs in the repertoires were compared against a reference library of SARS-CoV-2-specific TCRs that had been generated with the MIRA antigen-specificity platform. Breadth was defined as the fraction of unique TCRs that were SARS-CoV-2-associated, and depth was defined as the fraction of total T cells that were SARS-CoV-2-associated. Using the MIRA data, each spike-specific TCR was assigned both to the spike region to which the TCR was reactive and to a CD4 or CD8 class. Log10-transformed breadth and depth values were compared by one-way ANOVA with Sidak's multiple comparisons tests. Entries here come from immuneACCESS through TCRdb and include only in-frame sequences with V and J called. Some clones fail to appear in such tables; in the studies checked, an unresolved V gene covers under half of the shortfall, and the cause of the remainder is unknown. The V and J calls and clone size come from that table; D and trimming were worked out from the DNA. For this sample there are 130,000 to 150,000 clones; 80% to 95% appear just once. The ten largest clones add up to 1.5% to 2% of the sample.

In the paper's terms, the time point label means: baseline before first vaccination. Vaccinee samples came from UK trials COV001 and COV002, including a single-blind randomized controlled phase 2/3 trial of AZD1222 (ChAdOx1 nCoV-19) in healthy adults. For TCRbeta chain sequencing, PBMC samples were collected from trial participants at day 0 and at day 28 after the second dose. General study outcomes and caveats: In the small 56-69-year group, the increase in depth fell short of significance, most likely because of low power. No day 14 peak-response samples were available, so repertoires were characterized only after the peak T cell response. Conclusions about previously exposed vaccinees are limited, since just six AZD1222 recipients were seropositive for SARS-CoV-2 at baseline. Reportedly, close to half of the unique spike-specific TCRs recognized epitopes lying outside the regions that are mutated in the B.1.351 and B.1.1.7 variants. The vaccine-associated CD4 TCRs covered the entire spike protein, and the dominant responses fell in regions 160-218 and 743-854. Participants were mostly white British, with more females than males. The authors suggested clonal diversity may have been underestimated. After two AZD1222 doses, spike-specific TCR breadth and depth were significantly higher than at day 0 and than in MenACWY recipients.

CDR1 and CDR2 (GTSNPN, SVGIG) derive from the germline V gene (reference sequence). Measured from the cysteine to the phenylalanine, the CDR3 is 12 residues long. Only the CDR3 part of the read is kept: 36 bases, read in frame from the first base. Relative to germline, V is missing 8 bases and J is missing 3 bases, with 3 bases of the junction outside any gene match. To note about this clone: Its antigen is unknown. The input lacks base qualities; no much larger clone sits a single base away.

This TCR derives from an adult in good health. This chain is built from TRBV30 and TRBJ2-1, and 8 junctional nucleotides match TRBD1. This sample comprised peripheral blood, obtained on day 0 of AZD1222 vaccination. The DNA is as follows: TGTGCCGGAGGGACAGGCTACAATGAGCAGTTCTTC. It translates to CAGGTGYNEQFF.